Each of the 30 T cell receptor beta chains below was sequenced from the same sample in a study of T cells in Graves' hyperthyroidism and ophthalmopathy. Template material for amplifying TCR beta CDR3 regions consisted of RNA transcripts. A set of HTBI primers served as the primers for a first-round RT-PCR of the TCR CDR3. TCRdb re-called the multiplex PCR reads with MiXCR, one entry per CDR3 protein. Here the sample spans about 700,000 distinct CDR3 sequences, over 40% being singletons. The source material was peripheral blood or thyroid tissue (not recorded which). The origin of the receptors is an adult man with Graves' disease, either hyperthyroidism or ophthalmopathy (not recorded which).

This clonotype was seen more than once but under ten times. The chain links TRBV9 to TRBJ1-1; D call uncertain. The CDR3 covers 15 residues. V gave up 3 bases and J gave up 4 bases, with 16 bases separating them. Germline V CDR1 and CDR2: SGDLS, YYNGEE. The DNA of the CDR3 is TGTGCCAGCAGCGCCCGGGAGCTACTATTCACTGAAGCTTTCTTT. Translating gives CASSARELLFTEAFF.

This clonotype is medium-sized (0.01 to 0.1%) by share. This chain joins TRBV29-1 and TRBJ1-5; D is unclear. Germline lookup yields CDR1 SQVTM and CDR2 ANQGSEA. This CDR3 has 13 amino acids. Deletions cut 7 bases from V and 2 bases from J, with 12 bases between. This CDR3 reads CSAYEGGNQPQHF. The CDR3 DNA is TGCAGCGCATATGAGGGTGGCAATCAGCCCCAGCATTTT.

This clonotype occurred a few times. V gene TRBV7-9 combines with J gene TRBJ2-7; D not certain. CDR1 is SEHNR, CDR2 FQNEAQ, per germline (reference sequence). The CDR3 length is 15 residues. Deletions cut 1 base from V and 2 bases from J, with 12 bases between. CDR3 amino acids: CASSLGSGPTYEQYF. The DNA of the CDR3 is TGTGCCAGCAGCTTAGGTTCGGGTCCCACCTACGAGCAGTACTTC.

This clonotype showed up just once. A much bigger clone sits one base away, suggesting this may be a read error. This chain links TRBV7-9 with TRBJ1-3, with D possibly TRBD1 on 6 matching bases. CDR3 length: 15 residues. CDR1 and CDR2 from the germline V gene are SEHNR and FQNEAQ (reference sequence). Trimming stripped 5 bases from V and 4 bases from J, with 15 bases between. This CDR3 is CASSTDRSQGNTIYF. CDR3 nucleotide sequence: TGTGCCAGCAGCACAGACAGGTCGCAAGGAAACACCATATATTTT.

The gene calls are TRBV20-1 and TRBJ2-6, with D possibly TRBD2 on 6 matching bases. The CDR3 length is 18 residues. The germline gives CDR1 DFQATT, CDR2 SNEGSKA (reference sequence). Trimming removed 0 bases at V and 0 bases at J, with 15 bases between. The CDR3 sequence is CSARDDRRGNSGANVLTF. CDR3 nucleotides: TGCAGTGCTAGAGACGATCGGCGGGGCAACTCTGGGGCCAACGTCCTGACTTTC.

This clonotype was seen many times. CDR3 in amino acids: CATSDLRQFNQPQHF. The CDR3 DNA reads TGTGCCACCAGTGATTTGAGGCAGTTCAATCAGCCCCAGCATTTT. This rearrangement joins TRBV24-1 to TRBJ1-5; D gene uncertain. The CDR3 loop spans 15 amino acids. V was pared by 0 bases and J by 3 bases, with 8 bases between. Germline V gives CDR1 KGHDR, CDR2 SFDVKD.

This clonotype was found many times. V gene TRBV29-1 combines with J gene TRBJ1-1; 7 bases are a match to TRBD1. Germline V gene data show CDR1 as SQVTM and CDR2 as ANQGSEA. This CDR3 comprises 14 residues. V lost 7 bases to trimming and J lost 1 base; unmatched junction nucleotides: 9. CDR3 loop: CSALTGKPNTEAFF. In DNA form, the CDR3 reads TGCAGCGCCCTGACAGGGAAACCGAACACTGAAGCTTTCTTT.

This clonotype was seen ten or more times. J is TRBJ2-2 and V is TRBV15; possibly TRBD1 for D (6 bases). This CDR3 is 19 amino acids long. The V and J ends lost 4 bases and 4 bases respectively, with 25 bases between them. Germline V lookup: CDR1 LNHNV, CDR2 YYDKDF (reference sequence). The CDR3 DNA sequence: TGTGCCACCAGCATCGGGCAGCTGCAGGGGAGCTGGGGCACCGGGGAGCTGTTTTTT. Its protein is CATSIGQLQGSWGTGELFF.

The sample holds a few counts of this clonotype. The chain links TRBV5-8 to TRBJ1-4; D is possibly TRBD1 (6 bases). There are 15 residues in the CDR3. V lost 2 bases, J lost 6 bases, and 14 bases lay in between. The V gene's germline CDR1 is SGHTS and CDR2 YDEGEE. This chain's CDR3 is CASSFKQGLDEKLFF. The CDR3 DNA reads TGTGCCAGCAGCTTCAAACAGGGTTTGGATGAAAAACTGTTTTTT. Complete variable domain (other parts from reference TRBV5-8 and TRBJ1-4): EAGVTQSPTHLIKTRGQQATLRCSPISGHTSVYWYQQALGLGLQFLLWYDEGEERNRGNFPPRFSGRQFPNYSSELNVNALELEDSALYLCASSFKQGLDEKLFFGSGTQLSVL.

This chain joins TRBV5-6 and TRBJ1-4, with D tentatively TRBD1 (6 bases). The CDR3 contains 15 residues. V was trimmed by 2 bases and J by 8 bases, leaving 16 bases between them. Germline V gives CDR1 SGHDT, CDR2 YYEEEE. The CDR3 DNA reads TGTGCCAGCAGCTTCTTAGGGGGGTATGAGGAAAAACTGTTTTTT. Translating gives CASSFLGGYEEKLFF.

The table lists this clonotype with a few counts. This sequence joins TRBV19 and TRBJ1-1, with 7 bases identical to TRBD1. Germline CDR1 is LNHDA and CDR2 is SQIVND (reference sequence). This CDR3 contains 15 residues. V was clipped by 3 bases and J by 7 bases; unmatched bases: 11. Here the CDR3 DNA reads TGTGCCAGTAGTATCAATGGACGACAGGGTGGTGAAGCTTTCTTT. Its translation: CASSINGRQGGEAFF.

This clonotype came up a few times. The genes are TRBV15 and TRBJ2-7, with 8 bases matching TRBD1. The V and J ends lost 5 bases and 0 bases, in that order; junction bases with no gene match: 15. The V gene's germline CDR1 is LNHNV and CDR2 YYDKDF (reference sequence). CDR3 length: 18 residues. The CDR3 loop reads CATSSRQSGTGNSYEQYF. CDR3 coding DNA: TGTGCCACCAGCTCGCGACAATCCGGGACAGGAAACTCCTACGAGCAGTACTTC.

CDR3 DNA: TGTGCCAGTAGTATCCGCGCCGCGGGGGCTGAAGCTTTCTTT. It translates to CASSIRAAGAEAFF. V and J are TRBV19 and TRBJ1-1; maybe TRBD1 (5 bases). With 3 bases removed from V and 6 bases from J, the gap between germline ends came to 14 bases. The CDR3 extends over 14 amino acids. Germline V CDR1 and CDR2: LNHDA, SQIVND (reference sequence).

This clonotype was recorded many times. This chain links TRBV29-1 with TRBJ1-1; D gene uncertain. Trimming left V 3 bases short and J 0 bases short, with 14 bases between. The CDR3 has 15 amino acids. The germline V gene has CDR1 SQVTM and CDR2 ANQGSEA. For the CDR3, the DNA is TGCAGCGTTGATGGGTTTGTGGAGCTGAACACTGAAGCTTTCTTT. Translation gives CSVDGFVELNTEAFF.

J is TRBJ1-2 and V is TRBV25-1; maybe TRBD1 (6 bases). Trimming took 9 bases from V and 4 from J, leaving 18 bases between them. The CDR3 runs 14 residues. The germline V gene encodes CDR1 MGHDK and CDR2 SYGVNS. The DNA of the CDR3 is TGTGCCAGTTCCTCCGGGACACTCTTCTATGGCTACACCTTC. Residues: CASSSGTLFYGYTF.

The chain joins TRBV6-4 to TRBJ1-5; weak D call: TRBD1 (6 bases). In germline, CDR1 is MRHNA, CDR2 SNTAGT. Deletions cut 3 bases from V and 13 bases from J, with 16 bases between. This CDR3 spans 13 amino acids. The CDR3 sequence: CASSEQGTDTQHF. The CDR3 DNA sequence: TGTGCCAGCAGTGAACAGGGAACAGATACGCAGCATTTT.

CDR3 nucleotide sequence: TGTGCCAGCAGCCCCCGGAACTTTTTGACCCAAGAGACCCAGTACTTC. It yields the protein CASSPRNFLTQETQYF. This chain joins TRBV7-9 and TRBJ2-5; D remains ambiguous. In germline, CDR1 is SEHNR, CDR2 FQNEAQ (reference sequence). V lost 5 bases and J 1 base, leaving 17 bases between the germline ends. The CDR3 is made up of 16 amino acids.

The chain has TRBV5-5 and TRBJ1-2; 12 bases align to TRBD1. Germline CDR1 and CDR2: SGHKS and YYEKEE (reference sequence). Trimming removed 4 bases from V and 3 bases from J; junction bases left unmatched: 7. The CDR3 covers 16 residues. CDR3 bases: TGTGCCAGCAGCGACAATAGGGACAGGGGGCACTATGGCTACACCTTC. Translated: CASSDNRDRGHYGYTF.

The chain employs TRBV29-1 and TRBJ2-7; 11 nucleotides agree with TRBD2. The CDR3 has 12 residues. CDR1 and CDR2 (germline): SQVTM, ANQGSEA. The junction had 7 bases not matched to a gene; V was cut back by 8 bases and J by 7 bases. The CDR3 DNA reads as TGCAGCTTACTAGCGGGAGTCGATGAGCAGTACTTC. Residues: CSLLAGVDEQYF.

Points on this clonotype: Germline is not matched at one junction end, which may reflect a read error. This sequence joins TRBV11-1 and TRBJ2-7; 7 bases are shared with TRBD1. CDR1 is SGHAT and CDR2 is FQDESV in the germline V gene (reference sequence). This CDR3 comprises 14 residues. The CDR3 is CASTLSQGDYEQYF. Here the CDR3 DNA reads TGTGCCAGCACCTTAAGCCAGGGGGACTACGAGCAGTACTTC.

This clonotype was recorded at least ten times. The rearrangement links TRBV2 to TRBJ2-7, with D maybe TRBD2 (6 bases). With 11 bases removed from V and 3 bases from J, the gap between germline ends came to 14 bases. The CDR3 loop spans 12 amino acids. Germline assignment: CDR1 SNHLY and CDR2 FYNNEI. The CDR3 loop is CAGGEGNYEQYF. Here the CDR3 DNA reads TGTGCCGGAGGGGAAGGGAACTACGAGCAGTACTTC.

This clonotype was counted only a few times. In nucleotides, the CDR3 is TGTGCCAGTAGTGTGAGGGCGGATGAAAAACTGTTTTTT. Protein sequence: CASSVRADEKLFF. V and J are TRBV19 and TRBJ1-4; no clear D gene. The CDR3 sequence is 13 residues long. V was trimmed by 5 bases and J by 6 bases, leaving 10 bases between them. Germline CDR1 LNHDA, CDR2 SQIVND (reference sequence).

The chain links TRBV5-1 to TRBJ1-6; no clear D. CDR3 length equals 16 residues. Germline V CDR1 and CDR2: SGHRS, YFSETQ. Trimming removed 0 bases at V and 6 bases at J, with 13 bases between. The CDR3 DNA is TGCGCCAGCAGCTTGGTCGGCAGCCCGGGTAATTCACCCCTCCACTTT. Translation: CASSLVGSPGNSPLHF.

This clonotype has only one observation. This rearrangement joins TRBV15 to TRBJ1-5, with a possible D match to TRBD1 (6 bases). Germline V CDR1 and CDR2: LNHNV, YYDKDF (reference sequence). V was cut by 3 bases and J by 0 bases, with 9 bases left in between. There are 15 residues in the CDR3. CDR3 sequence: CATSSRDTSNQPQHF. The DNA for the CDR3 is TGTGCCACCAGCAGCCGGGACACTAGCAATCAGCCCCAGCATTTT.

This chain joins TRBV25-1 and TRBJ1-4, with D uncertain. The CDR3 is 16 residues long. Looked up from germline, CDR1 is MGHDK and CDR2 is SYGVNS. Between the trimmed V and J ends, which lost 5 bases and 0 bases, there was a span of 13 bases. As DNA, the CDR3 is TGTGCCAGCAGTTTAAGGGCCACCCCAACTAATGAAAAACTGTTTTTT. Encoded protein: CASSLRATPTNEKLFF.

This clonotype was detected only a few times. This sequence joins TRBV2 and TRBJ1-2; D not resolved. CDR1 and CDR2 from the germline V gene are SNHLY and FYNNEI. V shed 5 bases and J shed 0 bases, with 13 bases lying between them. CDR3 length: 15 residues. For the CDR3, the DNA is TGTGCCAGCAGTCCCACGGCCAAAGCTAACTATGGCTACACCTTC. Protein product: CASSPTAKANYGYTF.

This clonotype was detected a few times. The V call is TRBV5-1, the J call TRBJ1-5; D ambiguous. CDR3 size: 14 residues. Germline-derived CDR1 and CDR2 are SGHRS and YFSETQ. The V and J ends lost 0 bases and 7 bases respectively, with 11 bases between them. As DNA, the CDR3 is TGCGCCAGCAGCTTGGTCCCAAACGGCCAGCCCCAGCATTTT. It encodes CASSLVPNGQPQHF.

A single count supports this clonotype. This chain uses TRBV2 with TRBJ1-2; possibly TRBD1 for D (5 bases). Germline V gene lookup returns CDR1 SNHLY and CDR2 FYNNEI. Trimming cost V 7 bases and J 3 bases, with 21 bases left between them. The CDR3 runs 16 residues. The CDR3 sequence: CASISLGRGVDYGYTF. CDR3 coding DNA: TGTGCCAGCATCAGTTTGGGGCGGGGAGTTGACTATGGCTACACCTTC.

This clonotype has at least ten counts. The chain carries TRBV2 and TRBJ1-6; D gene uncertain. Trimming took off 4 bases at V and 0 bases at J, with 10 bases between the two ends. The germline CDR1 and CDR2 sequences are SNHLY and FYNNEI. This CDR3 has 16 amino acids. The CDR3 nucleotides read TGTGCCAGCAGTGCCTCAACGAGCTCCTATAATTCACCCCTCCACTTT. This encodes CASSASTSSYNSPLHF.

The table lists this clonotype with many counts. The chain couples TRBV7-9 to TRBJ1-2; D is unclear. This CDR3 has 16 amino acids. Trimming left V 2 bases short and J 2 bases short, with 15 bases between. Germline V gene lookup returns CDR1 SEHNR and CDR2 FQNEAQ (reference sequence). The CDR3 reads CASSLIDGGINYGYTF. CDR3 in DNA: TGTGCCAGCAGCTTAATCGACGGCGGAATAAACTATGGCTACACCTTC.